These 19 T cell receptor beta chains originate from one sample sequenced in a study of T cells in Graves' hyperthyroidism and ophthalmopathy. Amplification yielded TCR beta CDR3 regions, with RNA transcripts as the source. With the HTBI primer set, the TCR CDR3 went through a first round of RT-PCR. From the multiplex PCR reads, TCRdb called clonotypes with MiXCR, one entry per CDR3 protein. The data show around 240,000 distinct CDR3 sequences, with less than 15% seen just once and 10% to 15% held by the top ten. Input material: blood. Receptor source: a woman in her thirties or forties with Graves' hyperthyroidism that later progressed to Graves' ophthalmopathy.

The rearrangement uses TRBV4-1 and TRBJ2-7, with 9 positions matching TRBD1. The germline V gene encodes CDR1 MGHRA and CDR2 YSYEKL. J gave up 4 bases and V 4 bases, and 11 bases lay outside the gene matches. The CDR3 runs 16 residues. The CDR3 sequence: CASSLSPGQGLYEQYF. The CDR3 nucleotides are TGCGCCAGCAGCCTATCACCGGGACAGGGTTTGTACGAGCAGTACTTC.

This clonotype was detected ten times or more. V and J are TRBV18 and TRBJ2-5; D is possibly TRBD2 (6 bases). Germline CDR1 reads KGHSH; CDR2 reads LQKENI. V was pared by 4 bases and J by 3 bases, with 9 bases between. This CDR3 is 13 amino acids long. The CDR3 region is CASSLRGKETQYF. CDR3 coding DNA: TGTGCCAGCTCACTTCGCGGGAAAGAGACCCAGTACTTC.

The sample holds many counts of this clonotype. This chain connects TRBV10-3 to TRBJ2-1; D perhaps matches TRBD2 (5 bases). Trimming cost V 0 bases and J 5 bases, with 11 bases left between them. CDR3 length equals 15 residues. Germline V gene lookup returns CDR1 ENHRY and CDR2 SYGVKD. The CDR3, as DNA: TGTGCCATCAGTGAGTCACGGGGATCCAACAATGAGCAGTTCTTC. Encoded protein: CAISESRGSNNEQFF.

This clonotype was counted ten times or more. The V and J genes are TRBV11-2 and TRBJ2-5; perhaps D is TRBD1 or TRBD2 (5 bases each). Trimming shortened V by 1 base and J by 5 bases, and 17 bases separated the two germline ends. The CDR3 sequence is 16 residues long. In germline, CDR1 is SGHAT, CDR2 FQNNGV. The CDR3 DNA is TGTGCCAGCAGCTTAGTATCCTGGGGCCCGGGGGAGACCCAGTACTTC. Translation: CASSLVSWGPGETQYF.

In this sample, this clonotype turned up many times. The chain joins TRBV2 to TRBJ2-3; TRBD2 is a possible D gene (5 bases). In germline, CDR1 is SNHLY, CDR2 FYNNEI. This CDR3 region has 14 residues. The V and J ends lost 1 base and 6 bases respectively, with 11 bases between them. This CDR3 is CASSEVLAGDTQYF. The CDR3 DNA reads TGTGCCAGCAGTGAAGTTCTAGCTGGGGATACGCAGTATTTT. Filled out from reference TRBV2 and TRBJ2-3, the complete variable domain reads EPEVTQTPSHQVTQMGQEVILRCVPISNHLYFYWYRQILGQKVEFLVSFYNNEISEKSEIFDDQFSVERPDGSNFTLKIRSTKLEDSAMYFCASSEVLAGDTQYFGPGTRLTVL.

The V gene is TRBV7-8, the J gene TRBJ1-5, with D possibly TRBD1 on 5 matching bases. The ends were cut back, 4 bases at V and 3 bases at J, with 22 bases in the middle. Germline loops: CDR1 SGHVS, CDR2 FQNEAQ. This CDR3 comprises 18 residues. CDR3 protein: CASSSTQRRGRFNQPQHF. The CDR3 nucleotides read TGTGCCAGCAGCTCAACCCAAAGGAGGGGCCGGTTCAATCAGCCCCAGCATTTT.

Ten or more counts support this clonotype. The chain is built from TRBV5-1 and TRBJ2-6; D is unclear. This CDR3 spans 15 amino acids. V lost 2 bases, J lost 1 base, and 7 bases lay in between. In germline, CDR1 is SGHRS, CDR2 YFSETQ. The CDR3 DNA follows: TGCGCCAGCAGCTTAACGCCATCTGGGGCCAACGTCCTGACTTTC. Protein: CASSLTPSGANVLTF.

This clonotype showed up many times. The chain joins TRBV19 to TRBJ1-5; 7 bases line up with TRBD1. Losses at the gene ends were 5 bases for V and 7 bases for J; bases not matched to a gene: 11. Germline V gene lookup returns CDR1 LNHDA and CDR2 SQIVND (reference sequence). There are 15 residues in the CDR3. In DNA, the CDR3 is TGTGCCAGTAGTGCCGCTTACAGGGGTCGGCAGCCCCAGCATTTT. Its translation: CASSAAYRGRQPQHF.

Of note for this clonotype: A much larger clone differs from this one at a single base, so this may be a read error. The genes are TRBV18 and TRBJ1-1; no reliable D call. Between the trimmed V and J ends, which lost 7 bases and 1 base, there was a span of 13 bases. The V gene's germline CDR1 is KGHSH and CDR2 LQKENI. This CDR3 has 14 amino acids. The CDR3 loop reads CASCLEESNTEAFF. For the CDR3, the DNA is TGTGCCAGCTGCTTAGAGGAATCGAACACTGAAGCTTTCTTT.

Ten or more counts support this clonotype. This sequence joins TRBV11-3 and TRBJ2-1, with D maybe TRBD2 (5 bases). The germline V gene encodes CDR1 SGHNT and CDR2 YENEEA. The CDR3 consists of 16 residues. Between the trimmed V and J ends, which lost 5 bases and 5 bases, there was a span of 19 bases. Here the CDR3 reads CASSTEPGMLNNEQFF. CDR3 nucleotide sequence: TGTGCCAGCAGCACGGAGCCGGGGATGTTGAACAATGAGCAGTTCTTC.

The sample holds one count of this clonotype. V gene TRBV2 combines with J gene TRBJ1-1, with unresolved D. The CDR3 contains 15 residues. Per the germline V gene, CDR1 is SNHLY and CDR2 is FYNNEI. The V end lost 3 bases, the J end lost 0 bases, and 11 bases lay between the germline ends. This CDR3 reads CASSDGFIMNTEAFF. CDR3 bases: TGTGCCAGCAGTGATGGGTTTATCATGAACACTGAAGCTTTCTTT. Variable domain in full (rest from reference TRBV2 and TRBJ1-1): EPEVTQTPSHQVTQMGQEVILRCVPISNHLYFYWYRQILGQKVEFLVSFYNNEISEKSEIFDDQFSVERPDGSNFTLKIRSTKLEDSAMYFCASSDGFIMNTEAFFGQGTRLTVV.

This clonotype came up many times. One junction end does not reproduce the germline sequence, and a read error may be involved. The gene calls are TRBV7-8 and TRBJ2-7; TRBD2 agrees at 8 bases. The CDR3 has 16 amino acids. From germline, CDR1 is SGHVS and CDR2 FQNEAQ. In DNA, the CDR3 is TGTGCCAGCAGCTTAGAACTAGCGGTTAGCTCCTATGAGCAGTACTTC. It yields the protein CASSLELAVSSYEQYF.

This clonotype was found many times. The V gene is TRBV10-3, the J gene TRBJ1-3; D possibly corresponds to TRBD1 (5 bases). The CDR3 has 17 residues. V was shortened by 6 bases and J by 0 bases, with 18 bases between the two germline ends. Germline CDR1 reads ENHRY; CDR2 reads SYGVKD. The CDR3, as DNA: TGTGCCATCAGCTTCACACCGGGGGGGGACTCTGGAAACACCATATATTTT. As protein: CAISFTPGGDSGNTIYF.

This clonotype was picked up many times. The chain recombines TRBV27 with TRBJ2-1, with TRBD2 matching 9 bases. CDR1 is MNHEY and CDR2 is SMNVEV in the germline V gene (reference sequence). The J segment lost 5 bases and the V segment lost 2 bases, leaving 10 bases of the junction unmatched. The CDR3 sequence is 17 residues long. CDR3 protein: CASSLRGTSRLDNEQFF. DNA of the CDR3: TGTGCCAGCAGTTTAAGAGGGACTAGCCGATTAGACAATGAGCAGTTCTTC.

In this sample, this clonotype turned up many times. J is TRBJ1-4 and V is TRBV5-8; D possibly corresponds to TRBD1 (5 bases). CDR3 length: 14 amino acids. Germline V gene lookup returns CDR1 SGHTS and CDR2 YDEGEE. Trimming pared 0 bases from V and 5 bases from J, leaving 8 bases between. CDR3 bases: TGTGCCAGCAGCTTGGGCAGGGCGAATGAAAAACTGTTTTTT. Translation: CASSLGRANEKLFF.

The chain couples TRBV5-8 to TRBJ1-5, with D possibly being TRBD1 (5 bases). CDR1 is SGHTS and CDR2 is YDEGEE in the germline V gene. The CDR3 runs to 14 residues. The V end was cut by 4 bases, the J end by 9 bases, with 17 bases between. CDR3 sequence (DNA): TGTGCCAGCAGCCAAGGAGGGGCCGTAGGGCCCCAGCATTTT. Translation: CASSQGGAVGPQHF.

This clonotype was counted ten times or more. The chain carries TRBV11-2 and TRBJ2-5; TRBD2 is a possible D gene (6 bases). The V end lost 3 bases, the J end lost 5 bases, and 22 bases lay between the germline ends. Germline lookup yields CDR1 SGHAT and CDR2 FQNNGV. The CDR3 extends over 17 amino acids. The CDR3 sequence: CASSFRRDPHFRETQYF. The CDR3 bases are TGTGCCAGCAGCTTCCGGCGGGACCCTCATTTTAGGGAGACCCAGTACTTC.

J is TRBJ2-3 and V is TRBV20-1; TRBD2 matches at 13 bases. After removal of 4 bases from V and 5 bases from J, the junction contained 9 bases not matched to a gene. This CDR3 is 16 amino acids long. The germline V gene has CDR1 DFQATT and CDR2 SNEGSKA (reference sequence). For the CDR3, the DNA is TGCAGTGCTACCCAAACTAGCGGGAGGGTAGTAGATACGCAGTATTTT. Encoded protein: CSATQTSGRVVDTQYF.

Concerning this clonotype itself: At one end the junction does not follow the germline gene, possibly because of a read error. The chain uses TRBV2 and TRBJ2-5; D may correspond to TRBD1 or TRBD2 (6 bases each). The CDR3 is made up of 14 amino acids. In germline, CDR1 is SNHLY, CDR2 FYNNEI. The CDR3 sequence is CASSRGLNQEAQYF. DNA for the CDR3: TGTGCCAGCAGTCGGGGGCTGAATCAAGAGGCCCAGTACTTC.